The clone carrying this TCR beta chain was detected many times. Its specificity is not known. The sample comes from a study of T cell repertoires in cytomegalovirus infection. With 5 bases removed from V and 1 base from J, the gap between germline ends came to 14 bases. This CDR3 is built from 15 residues. CDR1 SGHTA and CDR2 FQGTGA come from the germline V gene. TCRdb reprocessed the reads with MiXCR, giving one entry per CDR3 protein. The sample carries fewer than 200,000 distinct CDR3 sequences, approximately 9.6% recorded once. Notes on the study in general: There were carriers of CMV plus the relevant HLA, and cumulative public TCR beta family frequency identified them. Dominant in the ex vivo response were TCR beta clonotypes restricted by HLA-C and specific for CMV.

This receptor was taken from a human donor in good health (CMV status not recorded). Some clones in this sample may be carry-over from other donors' samples. This chain links TRBV7-3 with TRBJ1-1, with D possibly being TRBD1 (5 bases). The sequencing sample was made of PBMCs. The CDR3 region is CASSPRGGRNTEAFF. DNA for the CDR3: TGTGCCAGCAGCCCCCGGGGGGGTAGGAACACTGAAGCTTTCTTT.